A selection of T cell receptor beta chains follows, all from one sample in a study of vaccination and CD4 T cells after COVID-19. TCRdb itself ran the PCR reads through MiXCR, one entry per CDR3 protein. The table records roughly 15,000 distinct CDR3 sequences, under 75% of them present only once. These receptors lack a known antigen. The specimen sequenced was CD4+ T cells from blood, cultured in vitro. The source of these receptors is a human donor who had recovered from COVID-19. The CDR3 runs from the conserved cysteine through the conserved F or W. A D gene is named only where the DNA matches it firmly. Clone size is not always given. Where it is, it says once, few, many or a class for expanded clones.

>once|TRBJ1-1|TRBV7-9|.
TGTGCCAGCAGCCAAGGGGGGACCGGTGAAGCTTTCTTT
CASSQGGTGEAFF
>few|TRBJ2-5|TRBV7-8|.
TGTGCCAGCAGCCCCTACTCGGCCACTGGGGAGACCCAGTACTTC
CASSPYSATGETQYF
>.|TRBJ2-7|TRBV5-1|TRBD1
TGCGCCAGCAGCTTTTGGACAGGAAGCTCCTACGAGCAGTACTTC
CASSFWTGSSYEQYF
>.|TRBJ1-6|TRBV5-8|.
TGTGCCAGCAGCTTGCAGCGGGGTCCAAATTCACCCCTCCACTTT
CASSLQRGPNSPLHF
>.|TRBJ1-2|TRBV2|TRBD1
TGTGCCAGCAGTGCCCAGGGGGTAGCGATCTATGGCTACACCTTC
CASSAQGVAIYGYTF
>.|TRBJ2-3|TRBV7-6|TRBD2
TGTGCCAGCAGCGGCGGGAGAGCCTTCACAGATACGCAGTATTTT
CASSGGRAFTDTQYF
>.|TRBJ2-7|TRBV20-1|TRBD1
TGCAGTGCTAGAAGGACAGGGGCCTACGAGCAGTACTTC
CSARRTGAYEQYF
>medium-sized|TRBJ2-5|TRBV20-1|.
TGCAGTGCTAGGGCTAGCGAGTTTCGAGAGACCCAGTACTTC
CSARASEFRETQYF
>.|TRBJ2-5|TRBV15|.
TGTGCCACCAGCAGAGACCGGCAAGAGACCCAGTACTTC
CATSRDRQETQYF
>once|TRBJ1-1|TRBV4-1|.
TGCGCCTTATTGGGGAATAAGGTAACTGAAGCTTTCTTT
CALLGNKVTEAFF
>.|TRBJ2-1|TRBV27|.
TGTGCCAGCAGTGCCAAACCCCGGGGCTACCACAATGAGCAGTTCTTC
CASSAKPRGYHNEQFF
>.|TRBJ2-5|TRBV7-2|TRBD2
TGTGCCAGCAGCCCGGGACTAGCGGGAGGGAACCAGTACTTC
CASSPGLAGGNQYF
>.|TRBJ2-5|TRBV7-3|TRBD2
TGTGCCAGCAGCTTATCCGGACTAGATCTCGAGACCCAGTACTTC
CASSLSGLDLETQYF
>.|TRBJ2-2|TRBV20-1|.
TGCAGTGCTAGAGGAGTCATTGGCACCGGGGAGCTGTTTTTT
CSARGVIGTGELFF
>.|TRBJ2-2|TRBV7-2|.
TGTGCCAGCAGCCTAACGGGGACGAACACCGGGGAGCTGTTTTTT
CASSLTGTNTGELFF
>.|TRBJ1-5|TRBV6-2/TRBV6-3|.
TGTGCCAGCAGTTACGTGGGGGTAGACCAGCCCCAGCATTTT
CASSYVGVDQPQHF
>.|TRBJ2-3|TRBV6-1|.
TGTGCCAGCAGCTTGGGGGGCACAGATACGCAGTATTTT
CASSLGGTDTQYF
>.|TRBJ2-2|TRBV11-3|.
TGTGCCAGCAGCCCCCGCCCCGGAGGCGGGGAGCTGTTTTTT
CASSPRPGGGELFF
>.|TRBJ1-6|TRBV7-2|.
TGTGCCAGCAGCTTAGGGTGGAGTATGGCAAATTCACCCCTCCACTTT
CASSLGWSMANSPLHF
>.|TRBJ2-1|TRBV15|TRBD2
TGTGCCACCAGCAGAGGACTAGCAGGTAGGAATGAGCAGTTCTTC
CATSRGLAGRNEQFF
>.|TRBJ2-7|TRBV20-1|.
TGCAGTGCTAGACTAAGACCGAGGGGCGAGCAGTACTTC
CSARLRPRGEQYF